The 24 T cell receptor beta chains given below trace back to one sample, sequenced in a study of CXCR3-negative and CXCR3-positive naive CD8 T cells. Libraries were UMI-labeled 5' RACE TRB cDNA. TCRdb re-called the 5' RACE reads; every CDR3 protein appears as one record, without DNA. Its listing shows some 5,200 distinct CDR3 sequences. The source material was naive CXCR3- CD8+ T cells from blood. Stated subset: CD45RO-CCR7+CD27+CD95- naive CD8+ T cells lacking CXCR3 (TNR3-). Receptors originate from a human donor in good health. Some clones in this sample may be carry-over from other donors' samples.

The chain joins TRBV6-2 or TRBV6-3 to TRBJ2-1; TCRdb indicates TRBD1, and absent DNA this call remains unverified. The CDR3 sequence is 13 residues long. CDR1 MNHEY and CDR2 SVGEGT come from the germline V gene. CDR3 region: CASSREGDGEQFF.

This clonotype is medium-sized (0.01 to 0.1%) by frequency. This chain connects TRBV2 to TRBJ2-5. Germline CDR1 is SNHLY and CDR2 is FYNNEI. CDR3 length equals 12 residues. The CDR3 reads CASRQPQETQYF.

This CDR3 is CSATGTRGRNEQFF. V is TRBV20-1 and J is TRBJ2-1; the D call from TCRdb, TRBD2, cannot be confirmed without DNA. The CDR3 contains 14 residues. The germline V gene has CDR1 DFQATT and CDR2 SNEGSKA (reference sequence).

The V and J genes are TRBV6-2 or TRBV6-3 and TRBJ2-1; TCRdb names TRBD2, which stays unverified in the absence of DNA. In germline, CDR1 is MNHEY, CDR2 SVGEGT. This CDR3 has 16 residues. The CDR3 sequence is CASSYGASGLYNEQFF.

This sequence joins TRBV29-1 and TRBJ2-7; TCRdb names TRBD1, which stays unverified in the absence of DNA. The CDR3 extends over 14 amino acids. Germline CDR1 and CDR2: SQVTM and ANQGSEA. The chain's CDR3 is CSVAPDRVSYEQYF.

This chain connects TRBV27 to TRBJ2-3; checking the TCRdb D call of TRBD2 is not possible without DNA. Germline V lookup: CDR1 MNHEY, CDR2 SMNVEV (reference sequence). The CDR3 extends over 14 amino acids. CDR3 loop: CASTDGGVLDTQYF.

J is TRBJ1-5 and V is TRBV9; TCRdb designates TRBD1, a call that cannot be tested without DNA. The CDR3 spans 14 residues. In germline, CDR1 is SGDLS, CDR2 YYNGEE. The CDR3: CASSDGIGNQPQHF. The variable domain in full, with the rest retrieved from reference TRBV9 and TRBJ1-5, is DSGVTQTPKHLITATGQRVTLRCSPRSGDLSVYWYQQSLDQGLQFLIQYYNGEERAKGNILERFSAQQFPDLHSELNLSSLELGDSALYFCASSDGIGNQPQHFGDGTRLSIL.

V usage is TRBV14 and J usage is TRBJ2-1; the TCRdb call, TRBD1, lacks DNA for checking. The CDR3 has 13 residues. The germline V gene has CDR1 SGHDN and CDR2 FVKESK. The CDR3 is CASSPDGNNEQFF.

By frequency, this clonotype registers medium-sized. The chain employs TRBV20-1 and TRBJ2-4; TCRdb proposes TRBD1, but this gene call is untestable without DNA. From germline, CDR1 is DFQATT and CDR2 SNEGSKA (reference sequence). This CDR3 is built from 15 residues. The CDR3 loop is CSARDLRQGGNIQYF.

The chain uses TRBV5-1 and TRBJ1-2. Per germline, CDR1 SGHRS and CDR2 YFSETQ. This CDR3 comprises 14 residues. CDR3 protein: CASTSAGSNYGYTF.

This clonotype counts as medium-sized by frequency. The chain carries TRBV29-1 and TRBJ2-7. This CDR3 has 11 amino acids. Germline lookup yields CDR1 SQVTM and CDR2 ANQGSEA. The CDR3 loop is CSVEEGMGQYF.

This clonotype is called medium-sized based on its frequency. The chain joins TRBV6-1 to TRBJ1-6; TCRdb lists TRBD1, though no DNA is available to test this call. The CDR3 spans 17 residues. The V gene's germline CDR1 is MNHNS and CDR2 SASEGT. The CDR3 loop is CASSEPGGGSYNSPLHF.

By frequency, this clonotype is medium-sized (0.01 to 0.1%). This sequence joins TRBV7-2 and TRBJ2-2; with no DNA, the TCRdb D assignment of TRBD2 cannot be verified. The CDR3 has 15 residues. CDR1 SGHTA and CDR2 FQGNSA come from the germline V gene. CDR3 sequence reads: CASSPPDFPRGELFF.

This clonotype ranks as medium-sized in terms of frequency. The chain has TRBV12-3 or TRBV12-4 and TRBJ1-2; TCRdb lists TRBD1, though no DNA is available to test this call. CDR3 length: 12 amino acids. CDR3 in amino acids: CASRLGTYGYTF.

The V call is TRBV6-6, the J call TRBJ1-1; as DNA is missing, the TRBD1 call by TCRdb cannot be tested. Germline-derived CDR1 and CDR2 are MNHNY and SVGAGI (reference sequence). This CDR3 is built from 13 residues. CDR3 residues: CASSYAGLTEAFF.

V and J are TRBV29-1 and TRBJ2-7; TCRdb selects TRBD1, and the lack of DNA leaves this call unchecked. There are 13 residues in the CDR3. Germline V gene lookup returns CDR1 SQVTM and CDR2 ANQGSEA. The CDR3 spells CSVEGDRDYEQYF.

The chain is built from TRBV29-1 and TRBJ2-5. There are 13 residues in the CDR3. CDR1 and CDR2 (germline): SQVTM, ANQGSEA. The CDR3 region is CSVDAAYQETQYF.

J is TRBJ2-7 and V is TRBV20-1; the TRBD2 assignment by TCRdb is unverifiable without DNA. The CDR3 contains 13 residues. Germline assignment: CDR1 DFQATT and CDR2 SNEGSKA (reference sequence). CDR3 loop: CSASISRVGEQYF.

This sequence joins TRBV11-2 and TRBJ2-1; the TRBD2 assignment by TCRdb is unverifiable without DNA. Germline V gene sequence: CDR1 SGHAT, CDR2 FQNNGV. The CDR3 spans 15 residues. CDR3 protein: CASSLWRDTYNEQFF.

This clonotype is identified as medium-sized from frequency. The V and J genes are TRBV29-1 and TRBJ1-1; TCRdb gives TRBD1 as the D gene, but with no DNA this cannot be confirmed. The CDR3 covers 12 residues. CDR1 is SQVTM and CDR2 is ANQGSEA in the germline V gene. This chain's CDR3 is CSVCEGDTEAFF.

This clonotype registers medium-sized by frequency. The CDR3 loop is CASSLGHSNQPQHF. V and J are TRBV13 and TRBJ1-5. CDR3 length: 14 amino acids. Germline V lookup: CDR1 PRHDT, CDR2 FYEKMQ (reference sequence).

J is TRBJ2-5 and V is TRBV10-3; TCRdb selects TRBD2, and the lack of DNA leaves this call unchecked. Germline loops: CDR1 ENHRY, CDR2 SYGVKD. The CDR3 is 14 amino acids. This chain's CDR3 is CAISRKGRGETQYF.

The J gene is TRBJ1-4, the V gene TRBV6-6. The germline CDR1 and CDR2 sequences are MNHNY and SVGAGI (reference sequence). This CDR3 contains 16 residues. This CDR3 is CASSYSMGQTNEKLFF.

This clonotype is medium-sized by frequency. This rearrangement joins TRBV12-3 or TRBV12-4 to TRBJ1-2; the D gene TCRdb calls, TRBD1, cannot be checked with no DNA. The CDR3 length is 12 residues. CDR3 loop: CASSPQGLRYTF.